These 24 T cell receptor beta chains share one sample of origin, sequenced in a study of blood T cell repertoires in COVID-19 (dated by TCRdb to 2019 to 2021). Libraries were prepared through the immunoSEQ multiplex PCR assay. TCRdb obtained this table from immuneACCESS and retained in-frame rearrangements with V and J assigned. These tables miss some clones; where compared with another copy, unresolved V genes account for less than half of the shortfall, and the remainder is unexplained. The table for this sample lists approximately 300,000 clones; about 88% of them were counted only once. The top ten constitute approximately 10% of the sample. The sequencing input was peripheral blood. The receptors were gathered from a woman aged 25 to 39 with COVID-19, enrolled during active disease.

The chain uses TRBV6-1 and TRBJ2-7; 9 positions agree with TRBD2. Germline loops: CDR1 MNHNS, CDR2 SASEGT. V lost 3 bases and J lost 5; bases outside the gene matches: 14. CDR3 length: 17 residues. CDR3 coding DNA: TGTGCCAGCAGTGATGGGCTAGCGGGATTCCCTAGCCACGAGCAGTACTTC. Its translation: CASSDGLAGFPSHEQYF.

This rearrangement joins TRBV28 to TRBJ1-1; D unclear. Germline CDR1 MDHEN, CDR2 SYDVKM. With 3 bases removed from V and 5 bases from J, the gap between germline ends came to 13 bases. CDR3 length: 14 residues. The CDR3 sequence: CASSLGLEATEAFF. CDR3 DNA: TGTGCCAGCAGTTTGGGTTTGGAAGCGACTGAAGCTTTCTTT.

V usage is TRBV29-1 and J usage is TRBJ2-5; TRBD1 aligns across 12 bases. CDR3 length: 15 residues. J was trimmed by 5 bases and V by 8 bases; bases with no gene match: 12. Germline values: CDR1 SQVTM, CDR2 ANQGSEA. In nucleotides, the CDR3 is TGCAGCCCCTTACTTGTGGGACAGGGGGCTGAGACCCAGTACTTC. It yields the protein CSPLLVGQGAETQYF.

The chain combines TRBV28 with TRBJ2-1, with 12 bases identical to TRBD2. Germline V gives CDR1 MDHEN, CDR2 SYDVKM. There are 16 residues in the CDR3. V shed 7 bases, J shed 6 bases, and the junction held 10 bases outside the gene matches. The CDR3 protein is CASNLAGGNSINEQFF. CDR3 DNA: TGTGCCAGCAATCTAGCGGGAGGGAATAGTATCAATGAGCAGTTCTTC.

On this clone itself: Other DNA sequences in this specimen translate into the identical CDR3. The chain links TRBV7-9 to TRBJ2-5, with 7 bases aligning to TRBD2. Germline CDR1 SEHNR, CDR2 FQNEAQ (reference sequence). This CDR3 region has 14 residues. Trimming removed 5 bases from V and 5 bases from J; junction bases left unmatched: 8. The CDR3 nucleotides are TGTGCCAGCAGCGGCGGGAGCGGTCGCGAGACCCAGTACTTC. Protein product: CASSGGSGRETQYF.

The chain is built from TRBV2 and TRBJ2-7; tentatively, D is TRBD2 (6 bases). The V end lost 4 bases, the J end lost 12 bases, and 22 bases lay between the germline ends. The CDR3 runs 14 residues. Germline V gene lookup returns CDR1 SNHLY and CDR2 FYNNEI. CDR3 DNA: TGTGCCAGCAGTGCCGGCACTAGCAGGCAAGAACCGTACTTC. It translates to CASSAGTSRQEPYF. Drawing the rest from reference TRBV2 and TRBJ2-7, the complete variable domain is EPEVTQTPSHQVTQMGQEVILRCVPISNHLYFYWYRQILGQKVEFLVSFYNNEISEKSEIFDDQFSVERPDGSNFTLKIRSTKLEDSAMYFCASSAGTSRQEPYFGPGTRLTVT.

This chain uses TRBV6-1 with TRBJ2-7, with D perhaps TRBD2 (6 bases). Looked up from germline, CDR1 is MNHNS and CDR2 is SASEGT. CDR3 size: 16 residues. Between the trimmed V and J ends, which lost 2 bases and 2 bases, there was a span of 16 bases. The CDR3 DNA follows: TGTGCCAGCAGTGAACCGTCGGGGGTCCTTGCCTACGAGCAGTACTTC. It yields the protein CASSEPSGVLAYEQYF.

This chain uses TRBV19 with TRBJ1-5, with no clear D. From germline, CDR1 is LNHDA and CDR2 SQIVND (reference sequence). Trimming removed 7 bases from V and 4 bases from J, with 14 bases in between. This CDR3 has 14 amino acids. The CDR3 DNA reads as TGTGCCAGTATATTGGGTGGAGATAATCAGCCCCAGCATTTT. Translating gives CASILGGDNQPQHF.

The V and J genes are TRBV28 and TRBJ2-3, with TRBD2 matching over 10 bases. The CDR3 sequence is 16 residues long. Germline CDR1 MDHEN, CDR2 SYDVKM. The ends lost 5 bases at V and 3 bases at J; junction bases unmatched: 8. The CDR3, as DNA: TGTGCCAGCAGTACGGCTAGCGGGAGATTAACAGATACGCAGTATTTT. Encoded protein: CASSTASGRLTDTQYF. Based on the CDR3 plus reference TRBV28 and TRBJ2-3, the full variable domain is DVKVTQSSRYLVKRTGEKVFLECVQDMDHENMFWYRQDPGLGLRLIYFSYDVKMKEKGDIPEGYSVSREKKERFSLILESASTNQTSMYLCASSTASGRLTDTQYFGPGTRLTVL.

The rearrangement links TRBV19 to TRBJ2-7; possibly TRBD2 for D (6 bases). Germline CDR1 and CDR2: LNHDA and SQIVND (reference sequence). This CDR3 region has 14 residues. Deletions cut 7 bases from V and 0 bases from J, with 13 bases between. The CDR3 here is CASKVSGVSYEQYF. In DNA, the CDR3 is TGTGCCAGTAAAGTTAGCGGAGTCTCCTACGAGCAGTACTTC. The full variable domain, in which reference TRBV19 and TRBJ2-7 provide the parts outside the CDR3, is DGGITQSPKYLFRKEGQNVTLSCEQNLNHDAMYWYRQDPGQGLRLIYYSQIVNDFQKGDIAEGYSVSREKKESFPLTVTSAQKNPTAFYLCASKVSGVSYEQYFGPGTRLTVT.

The J gene is TRBJ1-1, the V gene TRBV4-1; no definite D call. Germline-derived CDR1 and CDR2 are MGHRA and YSYEKL. The ends were cut back, 3 bases at V and 3 bases at J, with 20 bases in the middle. The CDR3 runs to 17 residues. The CDR3 loop reads CASSQTLFRSEDTEAFF. As DNA, the CDR3 is TGCGCCAGCAGCCAGACTCTCTTTAGAAGCGAGGACACTGAAGCTTTCTTT.

V gene TRBV7-9 combines with J gene TRBJ2-5; possible D gene TRBD2, 6 bases. The V and J ends lost 5 bases and 2 bases respectively, with 15 bases between them. The CDR3 spans 15 residues. Germline V CDR1 and CDR2: SEHNR, FQNEAQ (reference sequence). CDR3 coding DNA: TGTGCCAGCAGCCCATCGGGGACTTATCAAGAGACCCAGTACTTC. Protein: CASSPSGTYQETQYF.

The table lists this clone with many counts. The genes are TRBV1 and TRBJ2-2; TRBD1, the table's D call, lacks a check against the DNA. TRBV1 is a pseudogene. The CDR3 is 16 amino acids. The CDR3 sequence is CTSSPSGTGGTGELFF. In nucleotides, the CDR3 is TGCACCAGCAGCCCGTCCGGGACAGGGGGAACCGGGGAGCTGTTTTTT.

This chain uses TRBV27 with TRBJ1-6; 7 nucleotides align to TRBD1. Germline CDR1 and CDR2: MNHEY and SMNVEV (reference sequence). This CDR3 region has 17 residues. The V segment lost 2 bases and the J segment 9 bases; nucleotides outside the gene matches: 13. The CDR3 loop reads CASSLRGPGGVGSPLHF. In DNA form, the CDR3 reads TGTGCCAGCAGTTTAAGGGGGCCAGGGGGAGTAGGTTCACCCCTCCACTTT.

In nucleotides, the CDR3 is TGTGCCAGCAGTGACTCGACTACTCCTGGGGCCAACGTCCTGACTTTC. Amino acid sequence: CASSDSTTPGANVLTF. V is TRBV6-4 and J is TRBJ2-6, with D perhaps matching TRBD2 (5 bases). This CDR3 has 16 residues. Trimming removed 0 bases at V and 2 bases at J, with 8 bases between. The germline V gene encodes CDR1 MRHNA and CDR2 SNTAGT.

As to this clone: The same CDR3 can be traced to other DNA sequences in this sample. V gene TRBV5-1 combines with J gene TRBJ1-5, with TRBD1 matching over 7 bases. The CDR3 length is 14 residues. V dropped 5 bases and J dropped 2; count of bases not matched to a gene: 4. Germline V gives CDR1 SGHRS, CDR2 YFSETQ. The DNA of the CDR3 is TGCGCCAGCAGTACCGGACAGGGCAATCAGCCCCAGCATTTT. Translating it yields CASSTGQGNQPQHF.

The chain carries TRBV3-1 (or the pseudogene TRBV3-2) and TRBJ1-2; 8 bases match TRBD1. Germline CDR1 is LGHDT and CDR2 is YNNKEL (reference sequence). The V segment lost 5 bases and the J segment 2 bases; nucleotides outside the gene matches: 7. The length of the CDR3 is 15 residues. The CDR3 here is CASSGTGGGNYGYTF. CDR3 in DNA: TGTGCCAGCAGCGGAACAGGGGGTGGGAACTATGGCTACACCTTC.

CDR3 sequence: CATPGTTRWLDTQYF. The CDR3 region has the DNA TGTGCCACGCCCGGGACAACGAGGTGGTTAGATACGCAGTATTTT. The chain uses TRBV2 and TRBJ2-3, with D maybe TRBD1 (6 bases). Germline V CDR1 and CDR2: SNHLY, FYNNEI. The CDR3 is 15 residues long. V lost 10 bases and J 5 bases, leaving 22 bases between the germline ends.

The chain uses TRBV19 and TRBJ2-7; TRBD2 matches at 7 bases. Germline V CDR1 and CDR2: LNHDA, SQIVND (reference sequence). The CDR3 consists of 14 residues. With 5 bases clipped from V and 5 bases from J, the junction kept 9 bases outside the gene matches. The CDR3 region has the DNA TGTGCCAGTAGTGTGAGCGGGGCTGTAAACGAGCAGTACTTC. Translating gives CASSVSGAVNEQYF.

The chain has TRBV9 and TRBJ2-3, with TRBD2 as a possible D gene (7 bases). Between the trimmed V and J ends, which lost 2 bases and 2 bases, there was a span of 15 bases. The length of the CDR3 is 16 residues. The germline gives CDR1 SGDLS, CDR2 YYNGEE. This CDR3 is CASSVGGRLYTDTQYF. In DNA, the CDR3 is TGTGCCAGCAGCGTGGGGGGGCGTTTATACACAGATACGCAGTATTTT.

This clone was counted between two and nine times. The chain combines TRBV11-2 with TRBJ2-4; TRBD1 aligns across 7 bases. Germline V gene lookup returns CDR1 SGHAT and CDR2 FQNNGV. The CDR3 length is 16 residues. The trim removed 2 bases at V and 3 bases at J, leaving 7 bases unmatched. The CDR3 spells CASSLTQGVDKNIQYF. The CDR3 region has the DNA TGTGCCAGCAGCTTAACGCAGGGGGTGGACAAAAACATTCAGTACTTC.

The CDR3 coding sequence is TGTGCCAGCAGCTTGGTTGGGGGAGGGGCCGGGGAGCTGTTTTTT. This encodes CASSLVGGGAGELFF. The V and J genes are TRBV5-4 and TRBJ2-2; 7 bases are shared with TRBD2. In germline, CDR1 is SGHNT, CDR2 YYREEE (reference sequence). The CDR3 extends over 15 amino acids. V lost 0 bases and J lost 6; bases outside the gene matches: 5.

The rearrangement links TRBV5-5 to TRBJ2-5; possible D gene TRBD1, 5 bases. Germline V gene sequence: CDR1 SGHKS, CDR2 YYEKEE (reference sequence). V lost 0 bases, J lost 5 bases, and 11 bases lay in between. The CDR3 sequence is 14 residues long. The CDR3 region is CASSLGGLWETQYF. In DNA, the CDR3 is TGTGCCAGCAGCTTGGGGGGCCTGTGGGAGACCCAGTACTTC.

The chain is built from TRBV19 and TRBJ1-1; TRBD1 agrees at 10 bases. There are 15 residues in the CDR3. V lost 0 bases, J lost 4 bases, and 2 bases stayed unmatched. The germline V gene has CDR1 LNHDA and CDR2 SQIVND (reference sequence). CDR3 residues: CASSIDGTGATEAFF. The CDR3 DNA reads TGTGCCAGTAGTATAGATGGGACAGGGGCCACTGAAGCTTTCTTT.